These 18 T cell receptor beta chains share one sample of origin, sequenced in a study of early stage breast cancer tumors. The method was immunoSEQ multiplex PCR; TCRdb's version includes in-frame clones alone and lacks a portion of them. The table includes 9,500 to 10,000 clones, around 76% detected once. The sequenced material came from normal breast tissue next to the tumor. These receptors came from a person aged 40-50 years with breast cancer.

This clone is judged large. The CDR3 is CASSFWGPSYNEQFF. CDR3 coding DNA: TGTGCCAGTAGTTTTTGGGGGCCCTCCTACAATGAGCAGTTCTTC. This sequence joins TRBV19 and TRBJ2-1, with a possible D match to TRBD1 (6 bases). Per the germline V gene, CDR1 is LNHDA and CDR2 is SQIVND (reference sequence). The V gene lost 5 bases and the J gene lost 0 bases, with 11 bases spanning the gap. This CDR3 comprises 15 residues.

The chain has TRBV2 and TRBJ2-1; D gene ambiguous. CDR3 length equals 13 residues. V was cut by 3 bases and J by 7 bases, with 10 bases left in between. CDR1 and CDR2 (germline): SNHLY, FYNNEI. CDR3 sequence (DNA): TGTGCCAGCAGTGACCCATTTTCTAATGAGCAGTTCTTC. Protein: CASSDPFSNEQFF.

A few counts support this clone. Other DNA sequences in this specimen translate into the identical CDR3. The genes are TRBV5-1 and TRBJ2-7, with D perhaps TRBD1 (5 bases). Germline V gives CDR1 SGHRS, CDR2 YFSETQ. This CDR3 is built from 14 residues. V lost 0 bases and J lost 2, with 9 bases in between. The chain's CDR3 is CASSLDSRAYEQYF. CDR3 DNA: TGCGCCAGCAGCTTGGACTCCAGGGCCTACGAGCAGTACTTC.

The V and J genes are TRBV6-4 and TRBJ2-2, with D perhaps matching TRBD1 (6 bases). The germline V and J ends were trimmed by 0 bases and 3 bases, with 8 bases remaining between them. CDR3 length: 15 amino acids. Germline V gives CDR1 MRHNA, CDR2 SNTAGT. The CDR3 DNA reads TGTGCCAGCAGTGACTCGGGGGCGCACACCGGGGAGCTGTTTTTT. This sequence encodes CASSDSGAHTGELFF.

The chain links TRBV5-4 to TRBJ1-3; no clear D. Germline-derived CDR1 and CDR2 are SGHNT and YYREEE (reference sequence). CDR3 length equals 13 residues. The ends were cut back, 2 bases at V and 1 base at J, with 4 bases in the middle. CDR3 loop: CASSFRSGNTIYF. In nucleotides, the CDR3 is TGTGCCAGCAGCTTCCGATCTGGAAACACCATATATTTT.

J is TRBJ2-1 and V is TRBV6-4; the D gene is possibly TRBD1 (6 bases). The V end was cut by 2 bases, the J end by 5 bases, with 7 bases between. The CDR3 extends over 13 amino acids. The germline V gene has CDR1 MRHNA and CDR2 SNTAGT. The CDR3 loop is CASSDRDNNEQFF. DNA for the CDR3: TGTGCCAGCAGTGACCGGGACAACAATGAGCAGTTCTTC.

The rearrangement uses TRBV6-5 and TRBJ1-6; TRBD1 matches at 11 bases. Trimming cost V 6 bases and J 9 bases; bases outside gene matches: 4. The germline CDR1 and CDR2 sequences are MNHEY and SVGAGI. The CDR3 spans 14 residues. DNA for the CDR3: TGTGCCAGCAGGAGCGGGACAGGGGGTTCACCCCTCCACTTT. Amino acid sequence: CASRSGTGGSPLHF.

CDR3 in DNA: TGTGCCAGCAGTTTTTCCAGTCCCTATGGCTACACCTTC. It translates to CASSFSSPYGYTF. The chain combines TRBV2 with TRBJ1-2; no firm D call. V lost 5 bases and J lost 4, with 11 bases in between. The germline gives CDR1 SNHLY, CDR2 FYNNEI. The CDR3 length is 13 residues. The whole variable domain, filled in from reference TRBV2 and TRBJ1-2, reads EPEVTQTPSHQVTQMGQEVILRCVPISNHLYFYWYRQILGQKVEFLVSFYNNEISEKSEIFDDQFSVERPDGSNFTLKIRSTKLEDSAMYFCASSFSSPYGYTFGSGTRLTVV.

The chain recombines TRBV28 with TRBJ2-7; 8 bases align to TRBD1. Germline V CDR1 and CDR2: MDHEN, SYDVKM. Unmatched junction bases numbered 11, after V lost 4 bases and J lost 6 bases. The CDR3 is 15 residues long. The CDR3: CASSYHTGQGLEQYF. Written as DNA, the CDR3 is TGTGCCAGCAGTTACCATACCGGACAGGGACTCGAGCAGTACTTC.

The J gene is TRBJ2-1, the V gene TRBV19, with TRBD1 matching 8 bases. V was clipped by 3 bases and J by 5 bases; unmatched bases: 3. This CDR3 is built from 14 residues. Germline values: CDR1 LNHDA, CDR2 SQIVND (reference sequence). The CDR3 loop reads CASSIQGANNEQFF. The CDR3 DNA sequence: TGTGCCAGTAGTATCCAGGGGGCAAACAATGAGCAGTTCTTC.

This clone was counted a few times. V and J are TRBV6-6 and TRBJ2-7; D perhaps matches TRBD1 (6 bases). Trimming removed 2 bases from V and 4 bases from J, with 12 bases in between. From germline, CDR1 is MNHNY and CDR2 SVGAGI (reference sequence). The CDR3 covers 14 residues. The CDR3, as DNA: TGTGCCAGCAGTTACAGGGCAGGGGAATACGAGCAGTACTTC. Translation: CASSYRAGEYEQYF.

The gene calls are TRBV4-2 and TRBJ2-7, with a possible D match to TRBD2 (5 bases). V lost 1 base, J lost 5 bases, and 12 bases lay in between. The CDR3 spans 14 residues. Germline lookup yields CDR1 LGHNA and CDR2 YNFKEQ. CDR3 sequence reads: CASSQVEGKDEQYF. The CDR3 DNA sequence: TGTGCCAGCAGCCAAGTCGAGGGCAAGGACGAGCAGTACTTC.

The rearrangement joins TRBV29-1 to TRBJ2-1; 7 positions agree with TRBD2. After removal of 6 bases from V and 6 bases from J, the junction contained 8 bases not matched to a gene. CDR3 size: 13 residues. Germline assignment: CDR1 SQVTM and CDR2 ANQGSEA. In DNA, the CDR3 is TGCAGCGTCAAGGGAGGGTTGGGCAATGAGCAGTTCTTC. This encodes CSVKGGLGNEQFF.

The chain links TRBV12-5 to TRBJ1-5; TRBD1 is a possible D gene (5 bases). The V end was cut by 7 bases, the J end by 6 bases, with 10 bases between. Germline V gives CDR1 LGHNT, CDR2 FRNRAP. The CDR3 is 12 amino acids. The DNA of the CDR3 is TGTGCTAGTGCCCAGGGCGGTCAGCCCCAGCATTTT. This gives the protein CASAQGGQPQHF.

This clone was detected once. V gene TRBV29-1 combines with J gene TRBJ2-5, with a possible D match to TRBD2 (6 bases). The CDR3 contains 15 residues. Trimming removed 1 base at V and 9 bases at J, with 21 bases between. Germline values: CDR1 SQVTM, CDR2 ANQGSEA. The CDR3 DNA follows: TGCAGCGTTGAAGGGAGGGCTATATCGGGCGAGGCCCAGTACTTC. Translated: CSVEGRAISGEAQYF. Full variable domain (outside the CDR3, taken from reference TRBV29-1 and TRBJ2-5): SAVISQKPSRDICQRGTSLTIQCQVDSQVTMMFWYRQQPGQSLTLIATANQGSEATYESGFVIDKFPISRPNLTFSTLTVSNMSPEDSSIYLCSVEGRAISGEAQYFGPGTRLLVL.

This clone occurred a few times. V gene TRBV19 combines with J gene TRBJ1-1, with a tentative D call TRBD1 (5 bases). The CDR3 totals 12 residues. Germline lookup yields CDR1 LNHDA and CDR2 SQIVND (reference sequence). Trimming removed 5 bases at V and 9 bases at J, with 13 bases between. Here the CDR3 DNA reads TGTGCCAGTAGTTTCCGGGACGGACAAGCTTTCTTT. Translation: CASSFRDGQAFF.

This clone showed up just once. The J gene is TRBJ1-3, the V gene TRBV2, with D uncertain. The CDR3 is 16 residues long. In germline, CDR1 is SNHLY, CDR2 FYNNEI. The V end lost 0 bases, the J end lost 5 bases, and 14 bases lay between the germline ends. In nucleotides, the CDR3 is TGTGCCAGCAGTGAAGCGCTTCTTGGCGGAAGAAACACCATATATTTT. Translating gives CASSEALLGGRNTIYF.

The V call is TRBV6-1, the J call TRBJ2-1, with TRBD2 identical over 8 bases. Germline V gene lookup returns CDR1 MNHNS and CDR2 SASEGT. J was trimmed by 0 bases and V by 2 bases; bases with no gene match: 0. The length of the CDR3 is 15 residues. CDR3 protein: CASSELAGSYNEQFF. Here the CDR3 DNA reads TGTGCCAGCAGTGAACTAGCGGGCTCCTACAATGAGCAGTTCTTC.